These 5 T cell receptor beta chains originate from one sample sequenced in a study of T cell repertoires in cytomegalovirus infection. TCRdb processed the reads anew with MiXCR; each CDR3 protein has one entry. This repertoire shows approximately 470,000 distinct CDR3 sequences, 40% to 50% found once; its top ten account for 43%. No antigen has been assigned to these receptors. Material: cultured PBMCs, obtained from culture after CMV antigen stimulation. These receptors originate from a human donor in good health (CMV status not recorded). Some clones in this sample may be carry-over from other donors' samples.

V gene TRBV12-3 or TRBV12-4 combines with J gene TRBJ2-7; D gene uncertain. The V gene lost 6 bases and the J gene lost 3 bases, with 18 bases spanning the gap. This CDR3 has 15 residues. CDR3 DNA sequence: TGTGCCAGCAGCCACATTCCCCGTGGGGTCTACGAGCAGTACTTC. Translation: CASSHIPRGVYEQYF.

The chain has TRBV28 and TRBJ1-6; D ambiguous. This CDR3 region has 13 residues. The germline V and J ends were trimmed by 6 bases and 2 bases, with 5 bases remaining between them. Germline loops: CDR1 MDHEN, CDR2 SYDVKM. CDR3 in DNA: TGTGCCAGCAGAAAGACCTATAATTCACCCCTCCACTTT. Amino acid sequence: CASRKTYNSPLHF.

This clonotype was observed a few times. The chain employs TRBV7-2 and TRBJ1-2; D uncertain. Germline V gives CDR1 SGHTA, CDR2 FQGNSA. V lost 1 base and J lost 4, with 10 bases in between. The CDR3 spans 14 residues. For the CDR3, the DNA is TGTGCCAGCAGCTTAGGACCGAAACTCTATGGCTACACCTTC. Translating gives CASSLGPKLYGYTF. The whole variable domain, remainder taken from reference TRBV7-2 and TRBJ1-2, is GAGVSQSPSNKVTEKGKDVELRCDPISGHTALYWYRQSLGQGLEFLIYFQGNSAPDKSGLPSDRFSAERTGGSVSTLTIQRTQQEDSAVYLCASSLGPKLYGYTFGSGTRLTVV.

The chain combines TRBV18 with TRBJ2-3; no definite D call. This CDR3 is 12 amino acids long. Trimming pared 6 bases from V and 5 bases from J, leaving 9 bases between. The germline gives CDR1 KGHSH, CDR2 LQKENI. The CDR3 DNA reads TGTGCCAGCTCCAACGGCCGAGATACGCAGTATTTT. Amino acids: CASSNGRDTQYF.

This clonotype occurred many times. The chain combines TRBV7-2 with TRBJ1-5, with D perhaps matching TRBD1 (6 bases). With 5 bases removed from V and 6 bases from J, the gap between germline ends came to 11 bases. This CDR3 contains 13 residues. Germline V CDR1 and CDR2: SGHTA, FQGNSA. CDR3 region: CASSPGGFQPQHF. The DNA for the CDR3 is TGTGCCAGCAGCCCCGGGGGCTTTCAGCCCCAGCATTTT.